A selection of T cell receptor beta chains follows, all from one sample in a study of blood T cell repertoires in COVID-19. Clones were read by immunoSEQ multiplex PCR, and TCRdb kept only the in-frame ones, dropping some. The top ten hold over 14% of the sample, which has around 250,000 clones, approximately 84% seen once. Sequences were obtained from PBMCs or T cells enriched from blood (not recorded which). The receptors derive from a man between 35 and 55 years old who had recovered from COVID-19. Each CDR3 is given with its conserved first and last residue. Each record gives: D gene, V gene, clone size, J gene, CDR3 protein, CDR3 DNA. D genes are given only for firm matches. Not all rows give a size; the values are once, few, many and, for expanded clones, a class.

>NA|TRBV5-6|NA|TRBJ2-5
CASSLGGQGPETQYF
TGTGCCAGCAGCTTGGGAGGGCAGGGGCCAGAGACCCAGTACTTC
>TRBD2|TRBV5-1|NA|TRBJ2-5
CASRFIGGAVQETQYF
TGCGCCAGCAGATTCATCGGGGGGGCAGTCCAAGAGACCCAGTACTTC
>NA|TRBV11-1|NA|TRBJ2-4
CASSIRGLDIQYF
TGTGCCAGCAGTATCAGGGGCTTGGACATTCAGTACTTC
>NA|TRBV6-5|NA|TRBJ2-7
CASSYRDSSYEQYF
TGTGCCAGCAGTTACAGGGACTCGAGCTACGAGCAGTACTTC
>TRBD1|TRBV28|NA|TRBJ2-3
CASRGQGDPQGTQYF
TGTGCCAGCAGGGGACAGGGGGACCCGCAGGGTACGCAGTATTTT
>NA|TRBV3-1/TRBV3-2|NA|TRBJ2-5
CASSSRGSETQYF
TGTGCCAGCAGCTCCCGGGGGAGTGAGACCCAGTACTTC
>NA|TRBV7-3|NA|TRBJ2-1
CASSQTRVGNEQFF
TGTGCCAGCAGCCAAACCCGGGTTGGCAATGAGCAGTTCTTC
>NA|TRBV29-1|NA|TRBJ2-1
CSVARLTDPSSYNEQFF
TGCAGCGTTGCGAGGTTGACTGACCCTAGCTCCTACAATGAGCAGTTCTTC
>NA|TRBV9|NA|TRBJ2-1
CASSVGGPWDEQFF
TGTGCCAGCAGCGTAGGAGGGCCCTGGGATGAGCAGTTCTTC
>NA|TRBV7-8|NA|TRBJ2-7
CASGWAGVSYEQYF
TGTGCCAGCGGATGGGCGGGTGTCTCCTACGAGCAGTACTTC
>NA|TRBV4-1|few|TRBJ2-3
CASSPLGASKTQYF
TGCGCCAGCAGCCCCCTTGGCGCTAGCAAAACGCAGTATTTT
>NA|TRBV3-1/TRBV3-2|NA|TRBJ1-1
CASSQVGGNSEAFF
TGTGCCAGCAGCCAAGTAGGGGGAAACTCTGAAGCTTTCTTT
>NA|TRBV6-5|NA|TRBJ1-5
CASSHYTGSGNQPQHF
TGTGCCAGCAGTCACTACACAGGGTCCGGCAATCAGCCCCAGCATTTT
>TRBD2|TRBV29-1|once|TRBJ2-5
CSVDLAGVQETQYF
TGCAGCGTTGATCTAGCGGGAGTCCAAGAGACCCAGTACTTC
>NA|TRBV5-1|NA|TRBJ1-1
CASSFSQGHTEAFF
TGCGCCAGCAGCTTCTCACAGGGCCACACTGAAGCTTTCTTT
>NA|TRBV9|NA|TRBJ2-2
CASSVVTDNTGELFF
TGTGCCAGCAGCGTGGTAACAGATAACACCGGGGAGCTGTTTTTT
>TRBD1|TRBV3-1/TRBV3-2|NA|TRBJ1-4
CASSPRDRGGKLFF
TGTGCCAGCAGCCCCCGGGACAGGGGGGGAAAACTGTTTTTT
>TRBD2|TRBV9|NA|TRBJ2-7
CASGEGPGEQYF
TGTGCCAGCGGGGAGGGCCCCGGGGAGCAGTACTTC
>TRBD1|TRBV2|NA|TRBJ2-5
CASRNRGETQYF
TGTGCCAGCAGGAACAGGGGAGAGACCCAGTACTTC
>TRBD1|TRBV6-1|NA|TRBJ1-5
CASSEAIGTVNQPQHF
TGTGCCAGCAGTGAAGCGATAGGGACAGTCAATCAGCCCCAGCATTTT
>TRBD2|TRBV7-8|NA|TRBJ2-1
CASERGSSYNEQFF
TGTGCCAGCGAGCGGGGCAGCTCCTACAATGAGCAGTTCTTC
>NA|TRBV5-1|NA|TRBJ2-3
CASSSTDTQYF
TGCGCCAGCAGCTCGACAGATACGCAGTATTTT
>NA|TRBV5-4|NA|TRBJ2-3
CASSTEGTQYF
TGTGCCAGCAGCACGGAGGGTACGCAGTATTTT
>NA|TRBV5-1|once|TRBJ2-1
CASSSRTTRNEEQFF
TGCGCCAGCAGCTCCAGGACTACGAGAAATGAGGAGCAGTTCTTC
>TRBD2|TRBV5-1|NA|TRBJ2-3
CASSEPGLATTDTQYF
TGCGCCAGCAGCGAGCCGGGACTAGCGACAACAGATACGCAGTATTTT
>NA|TRBV4-3|few|TRBJ1-3
CASSQDHRGSGNTIYF
TGCGCCAGCAGCCAAGATCATCGCGGCTCTGGAAACACCATATATTTT
>NA|TRBV15|NA|TRBJ2-5
CATSRPGDTQETQYF
TGTGCCACCAGCAGACCCGGGGACACACAAGAGACCCAGTACTTC
>TRBD2|TRBV4-1|NA|TRBJ2-2
CASSQGATSETGELFF
TGCGCCAGCAGCCAAGGAGCGACTAGCGAGACCGGGGAGCTGTTTTTT
>TRBD2|TRBV13|NA|TRBJ2-5
CASSLSSGRGQETQYF
TGTGCCAGCAGCTTATCTAGCGGGAGGGGACAAGAGACCCAGTACTTC
>TRBD2|TRBV5-1|NA|TRBJ2-3
CASSSQAGGTDTQYF
TGCGCCAGCAGCTCCCAAGCGGGGGGCACAGATACGCAGTATTTT
>TRBD2|TRBV11-2|few|TRBJ2-1
CASSPARSSGGYNEQFF
TGTGCCAGCAGCCCCGCCCGCTCTAGCGGGGGGTACAATGAGCAGTTCTTC
>TRBD1|TRBV5-4|NA|TRBJ2-3
CASSRRQGSTDTQYF
TGTGCCAGCAGCCGCAGACAGGGAAGCACAGATACGCAGTATTTT